Listed below are T cell receptor beta chains from one sample, sequenced in a study of OX40 agonist ivuxolimab in advanced cancers. Clones were read by immunoSEQ multiplex PCR, and TCRdb kept only the in-frame ones, dropping some. The sample carries about 24,000 clones, 73% recorded once. The sample here was CD4+ or CD8+ T cells sorted from blood, taken in a trial of the OX40 agonist ivuxolimab. The source is an adult with an advanced solid tumor such as melanoma, head and neck, liver or kidney cancer. CDR3s include the opening cysteine and the closing phenylalanine or tryptophan. The order of the fields is V gene, J gene, clone size, D gene, CDR3 DNA, CDR3 protein. A D gene is named only where the DNA matches it firmly. The listing skips clone size in some rows; elsewhere it reads once, few, many or a size class.

V gene: TRBV29-1
J gene: TRBJ2-2
clone size: medium-sized
D gene: .
CDR3 DNA: TGCAGCGTCAGAACCGGGGGGAACACCGGGGAGCTGTTTTTT
CDR3 protein: CSVRTGGNTGELFF

V gene: TRBV11-3
J gene: TRBJ2-7
clone size: .
D gene: .
CDR3 DNA: TGTGCCAGCAGCTCCTTCGACCACCTCTACGAGCAGTACTTC
CDR3 protein: CASSSFDHLYEQYF

V gene: TRBV6-5
J gene: TRBJ2-2
clone size: .
D gene: .
CDR3 DNA: TGTGCCAGCAGTTACTGGGGGAACACCGGGGAGCTGTTTTTT
CDR3 protein: CASSYWGNTGELFF

V gene: TRBV7-9
J gene: TRBJ2-7
clone size: medium-sized
D gene: .
CDR3 DNA: TGTGCCAGCAGGGGACCGCTATCCTACGAGCAGTACTTC
CDR3 protein: CASRGPLSYEQYF

V gene: TRBV20-1
J gene: TRBJ1-3
clone size: few
D gene: .
CDR3 DNA: TGCAGTGCTACATTTGGAAACACCATATATTTT
CDR3 protein: CSATFGNTIYF

V gene: TRBV6-1
J gene: TRBJ2-3
clone size: once
D gene: TRBD2
CDR3 DNA: TGTGCCAGCACCGAACTAGCGGTTAGCACAGATACGCAGTATTTT
CDR3 protein: CASTELAVSTDTQYF

V gene: TRBV11-3
J gene: TRBJ2-4
clone size: .
D gene: .
CDR3 DNA: TGTGCCAGCAGCCCCCCAGACAAAAACATTCAGTACTTC
CDR3 protein: CASSPPDKNIQYF

V gene: TRBV6-5
J gene: TRBJ2-1
clone size: .
D gene: .
CDR3 DNA: TGTGCCAGCAGTTATGCGGGGATGAGGAACAATGAGCAGTTCTTC
CDR3 protein: CASSYAGMRNNEQFF

V gene: TRBV14
J gene: TRBJ2-5
clone size: .
D gene: .
CDR3 DNA: TGTGCCAGCAGCCAATGGGAGGGCAGGGGACAAGAGACCCAGTACTTC
CDR3 protein: CASSQWEGRGQETQYF

V gene: TRBV27
J gene: TRBJ1-6
clone size: .
D gene: .
CDR3 DNA: TGTGCCAGCAGCTCTAATAATTCACCCCTCCACTTT
CDR3 protein: CASSSNNSPLHF

V gene: TRBV19
J gene: TRBJ1-2
clone size: few
D gene: .
CDR3 DNA: TGTGCCAGTAGTATAGGCCAACGGGGTTTGGCGAACTATGGCTACACCTTC
CDR3 protein: CASSIGQRGLANYGYTF

V gene: TRBV11-2
J gene: TRBJ1-6
clone size: .
D gene: .
CDR3 DNA: TGTGCCAGCAGCCCGGGCCCCGCTGACCCCCTCCACTTT
CDR3 protein: CASSPGPADPLHF

V gene: TRBV4-3
J gene: TRBJ2-4
clone size: .
D gene: .
CDR3 DNA: TGCGCCAGCAGCCAACTGGGGCCGGGACAAGCTATTGGTAGTCAGTACTTC
CDR3 protein: CASSQLGPGQAIGSQYF

V gene: TRBV7-2
J gene: TRBJ2-1
clone size: few
D gene: .
CDR3 DNA: TGTGCCAGCAGTCTTTCACGGGCGGATCAGTTCTTC
CDR3 protein: CASSLSRADQFF

V gene: TRBV7-6
J gene: TRBJ2-1
clone size: .
D gene: .
CDR3 DNA: TGTGCCAGCAGCTTAGAGGTAGGACCGGCGGGGGAGCAGTTCTTC
CDR3 protein: CASSLEVGPAGEQFF

V gene: TRBV7-8
J gene: TRBJ1-2
clone size: .
D gene: TRBD1
CDR3 DNA: TGTGCCAGCAGCTTGGGACCGGGACAGGTCCTCCCGGGGGTTAATGGCTACACCTTC
CDR3 protein: CASSLGPGQVLPGVNGYTF

V gene: TRBV11-2
J gene: TRBJ2-3
clone size: .
D gene: .
CDR3 DNA: TGTGCCAGCCACCGGGGGCTGAGCACAGATACGCAGTATTTT
CDR3 protein: CASHRGLSTDTQYF

V gene: TRBV7-6
J gene: TRBJ2-3
clone size: .
D gene: .
CDR3 DNA: TGTGCCAGCAGCTTTGGTGGGCAAGATACGCAGTATTTT
CDR3 protein: CASSFGGQDTQYF

V gene: TRBV2
J gene: TRBJ2-1
clone size: .
D gene: .
CDR3 DNA: TGTGCCAGCACTTGGACAGACTCCTACAATGAGCAGTTCTTC
CDR3 protein: CASTWTDSYNEQFF

V gene: TRBV29-1
J gene: TRBJ1-3
clone size: .
D gene: .
CDR3 DNA: TGCAGCGTTAAGAGCTCTGGAAACACCATATATTTT
CDR3 protein: CSVKSSGNTIYF

V gene: TRBV6-6
J gene: TRBJ1-1
clone size: .
D gene: .
CDR3 DNA: TGTGCCAGCAGGCTAACAGGGAACACTGAAGCTTTCTTT
CDR3 protein: CASRLTGNTEAFF

V gene: TRBV19
J gene: TRBJ2-1
clone size: .
D gene: TRBD2
CDR3 DNA: TGTGCCAGTACCATTAGCGGGGGGCTCTACAATGAGCAGTTCTTC
CDR3 protein: CASTISGGLYNEQFF

V gene: TRBV7-9
J gene: TRBJ2-7
clone size: few
D gene: TRBD2
CDR3 DNA: TGTGCCAGCAGTCGTAGCGGGGGGACTTACGAGCAGTACTTC
CDR3 protein: CASSRSGGTYEQYF

V gene: TRBV5-4
J gene: TRBJ2-7
clone size: .
D gene: .
CDR3 DNA: TGTGCCAGCAGCTCCCTGGGAGAGCAGTACTTC
CDR3 protein: CASSSLGEQYF

V gene: TRBV9
J gene: TRBJ1-5
clone size: .
D gene: .
CDR3 DNA: TGTGCCAGCAGCGTAGGAGACGCAAGTGGGGAGCCCCAGCATTTT
CDR3 protein: CASSVGDASGEPQHF

V gene: TRBV7-6
J gene: TRBJ2-3
clone size: once
D gene: .
CDR3 DNA: TGTGCCAGCAGCAGAGGTTCAGATACGCAGTATTTT
CDR3 protein: CASSRGSDTQYF

V gene: TRBV5-1
J gene: TRBJ1-1
clone size: few
D gene: .
CDR3 DNA: TGCGCCAGCAGCTTGGCCGGGGTGCCGAACACTGAAGCTTTCTTT
CDR3 protein: CASSLAGVPNTEAFF

V gene: TRBV5-6
J gene: TRBJ2-5
clone size: few
D gene: .
CDR3 DNA: TGTGCCAGCAGCGACGAGGCTTCTCTTGGGGAGACCCAGTACTTC
CDR3 protein: CASSDEASLGETQYF

V gene: TRBV11-3
J gene: TRBJ2-7
clone size: few
D gene: TRBD2
CDR3 DNA: TGTGCCAGCAGCCCCCGGACTAGCGGGGCCTACGAGCAGTACTTC
CDR3 protein: CASSPRTSGAYEQYF

V gene: TRBV9
J gene: TRBJ2-3
clone size: few
D gene: TRBD2
CDR3 DNA: TGTGCCAGCAGCGGACTGGGCGGGGGGGCAGCAGATACGCAGTATTTT
CDR3 protein: CASSGLGGGAADTQYF

V gene: TRBV9
J gene: TRBJ2-7
clone size: .
D gene: .
CDR3 DNA: TGTGCCAGCAGCGTAGGTGTTGGGAGTTGGGAGGGGGACGAGCAGTACTTC
CDR3 protein: CASSVGVGSWEGDEQYF

V gene: TRBV11-3
J gene: TRBJ2-3
clone size: .
D gene: .
CDR3 DNA: TGTGCCAGCAGCTCACCGTACCGGAGTACGCAGTATTTT
CDR3 protein: CASSSPYRSTQYF

V gene: TRBV4-2
J gene: TRBJ2-7
clone size: .
D gene: TRBD2
CDR3 DNA: TGTGCCAGCTCCCTTTCTAGCGGGGGGTCGGGGGAGCAGTACTTC
CDR3 protein: CASSLSSGGSGEQYF

V gene: TRBV11-2
J gene: TRBJ1-6
clone size: once
D gene: .
CDR3 DNA: TGTGCCAGCAGGGCTCGGACACATGATAATTCACCCCTCCACTTT
CDR3 protein: CASRARTHDNSPLHF

V gene: TRBV4-2
J gene: TRBJ2-5
clone size: .
D gene: .
CDR3 DNA: TGTGCCAGCAGCATAGACACTCTCCAAGGGCAAGAGACCCAGTACTTC
CDR3 protein: CASSIDTLQGQETQYF

V gene: TRBV5-1
J gene: TRBJ1-1
clone size: .
D gene: TRBD1
CDR3 DNA: TGCGCCAGCAGCTTCAGGACAGGTAACACTGAAGCTTTCTTT
CDR3 protein: CASSFRTGNTEAFF

V gene: TRBV4-1
J gene: TRBJ1-5
clone size: .
D gene: .
CDR3 DNA: TGCGCCAGCAGTCCCTCCCGGACAAGTAATCAGCCCCAGCATTTT
CDR3 protein: CASSPSRTSNQPQHF

V gene: TRBV5-4
J gene: TRBJ2-7
clone size: .
D gene: TRBD2
CDR3 DNA: TGTGCCAGCAGCTTAGAGACTAGCGGCTCCCCCTACGAGCAGTACTTC
CDR3 protein: CASSLETSGSPYEQYF